The next 7 T cell receptor beta chains were all read from a single sample in a study of cytomegalovirus exposure and HLA in healthy donors. Primers for the PCR totalled 60 Vbeta and 13 Jbeta. The data were produced by immunoSEQ multiplex PCR, yet TCRdb's version contains in-frame clones alone and is incomplete. This sample has about 100,000 clones, with around three quarters found just once. The sequencing sample was made of PBMCs. These receptors were collected from a male donor in good health and CMV-seronegative.

The chain has TRBV27 and TRBJ1-5; 11 nucleotides match TRBD1. Unmatched junction bases numbered 9, after V lost 7 bases and J lost 7 bases. CDR1 is MNHEY and CDR2 is SMNVEV in the germline V gene (reference sequence). The length of the CDR3 is 15 residues. This CDR3 reads CASIPGTGGGQPQHF. DNA for the CDR3: TGTGCCAGCATTCCCGGGACAGGGGGTGGGCAGCCCCAGCATTTT.

This clone was detected a few times. V is TRBV5-1 and J is TRBJ1-5; maybe TRBD1 (5 bases). V gave up 0 bases and J gave up 1 base, with 8 bases separating them. Germline CDR1 and CDR2: SGHRS and YFSETQ. The CDR3 has 15 amino acids. The CDR3 is CASSLEGSSNQPQHF. The CDR3 region has the DNA TGCGCCAGCAGCTTGGAGGGGTCAAGCAATCAGCCCCAGCATTTT. Full variable domain (rest looked up from reference TRBV5-1 and TRBJ1-5): KAGVTQTPRYLIKTRGQQVTLSCSPISGHRSVSWYQQTPGQGLQFLFEYFSETQRNKGNFPGRFSGRQFSNSRSEMNVSTLELGDSALYLCASSLEGSSNQPQHFGDGTRLSIL.

The J gene is TRBJ1-2, the V gene TRBV7-2, with D possibly matching TRBD1 (6 bases). The CDR3 is 15 amino acids. V was trimmed by 1 base and J by 5 bases, leaving 14 bases between them. Germline V lookup: CDR1 SGHTA, CDR2 FQGNSA. CDR3 sequence reads: CASSLGQGTTYGYTF. CDR3 coding DNA: TGTGCCAGCAGCTTAGGGCAGGGGACAACGTATGGCTACACCTTC.

The chain uses TRBV23-1 and TRBJ1-5; no clear D. TRBV23-1 is assigned to the ORF class and has an uncertain function. CDR3 length equals 15 residues. The germline V and J ends were trimmed by 6 bases and 0 bases, with 12 bases remaining between them. The CDR3 region is CASRRAWASNQPQHF. CDR3 DNA: TGCGCCAGCAGGAGGGCCTGGGCTAGCAATCAGCCCCAGCATTTT.

The V gene is TRBV5-8, the J gene TRBJ2-3; TRBD2 matches at 7 bases. The germline V gene encodes CDR1 SGHTS and CDR2 YDEGEE. V lost 4 bases, J lost 4 bases, and 6 bases stayed unmatched. The CDR3 consists of 14 residues. CDR3 residues: CASSPSGVADTQYF. Here the CDR3 DNA reads TGTGCCAGCAGCCCCAGCGGGGTTGCAGATACGCAGTATTTT.

The chain joins TRBV18 to TRBJ2-5, with D possibly matching TRBD1 (5 bases). The closer fit of TRBJ2-7 to the DNA end suggests the J call may be wrong. The CDR3 consists of 14 residues. Germline V lookup: CDR1 KGHSH, CDR2 LQKENI. The CDR3 DNA sequence: TGTGCCAGCTCACCAACAGGCAACTCCTACGAGCAGTACTTC. Protein product: CASSPTGNSYEQYF.

The chain carries TRBV28 and TRBJ1-1; D possibly corresponds to TRBD1 (5 bases). Germline lookup yields CDR1 MDHEN and CDR2 SYDVKM. The CDR3 has 14 residues. V lost 3 bases to trimming and J lost 2 bases, with 10 bases between them. The CDR3 sequence is CASSFLRANTEAFF. Written as DNA, the CDR3 is TGTGCCAGCAGTTTCCTCAGGGCTAACACTGAAGCTTTCTTT.